This T cell receptor (beta chain) stems from a study of cytomegalovirus exposure and HLA in healthy donors. Study-wide context: A data release that came early held roughly 80 million unique TCRs from HLA-typed donors.

The germline gives CDR1 LNHDA, CDR2 SQIVND (reference sequence). The junction had 24 bases not matched to a gene; V was cut back by 6 bases and J by 1 base. The CDR3 extends over 21 amino acids. Primers for the PCR totalled 60 Vbeta and 13 Jbeta. Here immunoSEQ multiplex PCR was the method, and the copy in TCRdb shows in-frame clones only, minus some. The sample yields about 110,000 clones, approximately 72% seen once. As regards this clone: Its specificity is not known.

Study observations and caveats: There were three CMV-associated chains whose specificity for CMV antigens was confirmed in vitro. TCR beta chains associated with HLA were, in a later analysis, more clonally expanded than equally common others. Excluded: some indistinguishable V segments such as TRBV6-2 and TRBV6-3.

The material sequenced was PBMCs. The gene calls are TRBV19 and TRBJ1-1; 9 positions agree with TRBD1. The source is a middle-aged woman in good health and CMV-seropositive. CDR3 protein: CASSGPPFGQGTWEGNTEAFF. CDR3 DNA sequence: TGTGCCAGTAGCGGCCCCCCCTTCGGACAGGGGACCTGGGAAGGGAACACTGAAGCTTTCTTT.